Given below is one T cell receptor beta chain in context. Its antigen remains unknown. V was clipped by 5 bases and J by 0 bases, with 16 bases between them. This CDR3 is 17 amino acids long. Germline-derived CDR1 and CDR2 are SEHNR and FQNEAQ (reference sequence). Data came from immunoSEQ multiplex PCR; TCRdb stores just in-frame clones and leaves some out. The repertoire holds under 40,000 clones, 93% seen once, with 7.9% in the top ten. This specimen belongs to a study of T cells in localized non-small cell lung cancer. The study, taken as a whole, reports: Out of the top 100 tumor clones, a median around 50 were seen in adjacent lung. Patients showing higher blood T cell density tended to see longer overall survival. The study sequenced only one region of the tumor. As a result, intratumor heterogeneity could not be excluded and remains possible.

The specimen was peripheral blood, collected before any cancer treatment. The TCR sequence derives from a female donor of 60 years or more with stage I lung adenocarcinoma. This chain connects TRBV7-9 to TRBJ2-2; tentatively, D is TRBD2 (5 bases). This CDR3 reads CASSPDLFNPNTGELFF. The CDR3 DNA sequence: TGTGCCAGCAGCCCGGACTTATTTAATCCGAACACCGGGGAGCTGTTTTTT.